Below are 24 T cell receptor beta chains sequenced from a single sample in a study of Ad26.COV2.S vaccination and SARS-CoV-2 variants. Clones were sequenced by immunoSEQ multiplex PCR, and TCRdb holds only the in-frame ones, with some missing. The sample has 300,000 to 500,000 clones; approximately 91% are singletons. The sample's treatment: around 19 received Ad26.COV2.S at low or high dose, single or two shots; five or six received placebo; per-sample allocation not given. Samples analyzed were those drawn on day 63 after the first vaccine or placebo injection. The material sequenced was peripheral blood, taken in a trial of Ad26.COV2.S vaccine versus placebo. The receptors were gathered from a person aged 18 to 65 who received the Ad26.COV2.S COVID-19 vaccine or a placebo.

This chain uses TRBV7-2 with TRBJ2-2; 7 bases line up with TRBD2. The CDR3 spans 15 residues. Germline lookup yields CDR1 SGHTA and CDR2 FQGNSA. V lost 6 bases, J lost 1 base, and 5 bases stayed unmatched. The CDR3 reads CASSPGGRNTGELFF. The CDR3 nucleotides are TGTGCCAGCAGTCCCGGGGGGAGGAACACCGGGGAGCTGTTTTTT.

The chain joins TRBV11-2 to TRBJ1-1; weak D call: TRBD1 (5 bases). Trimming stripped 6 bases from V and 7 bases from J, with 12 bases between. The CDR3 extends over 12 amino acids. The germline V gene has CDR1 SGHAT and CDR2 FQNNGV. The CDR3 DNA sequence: TGTGCCAGCAGACACAGTACAGGTGAAGCTTTCTTT. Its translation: CASRHSTGEAFF.

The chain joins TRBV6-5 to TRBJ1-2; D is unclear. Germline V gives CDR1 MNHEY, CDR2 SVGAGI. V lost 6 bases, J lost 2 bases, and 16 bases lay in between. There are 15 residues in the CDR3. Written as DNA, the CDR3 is TGTGCCAGCAGACACCAACTAGGAGCAAACTATGGCTACACCTTC. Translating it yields CASRHQLGANYGYTF.

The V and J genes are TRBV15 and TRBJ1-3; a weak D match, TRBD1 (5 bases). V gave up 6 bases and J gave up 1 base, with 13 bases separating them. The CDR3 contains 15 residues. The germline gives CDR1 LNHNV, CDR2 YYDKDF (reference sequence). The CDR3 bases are TGTGCCACCAGTCCTACGGGGGGGTCTGGAAACACCATATATTTT. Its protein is CATSPTGGSGNTIYF.

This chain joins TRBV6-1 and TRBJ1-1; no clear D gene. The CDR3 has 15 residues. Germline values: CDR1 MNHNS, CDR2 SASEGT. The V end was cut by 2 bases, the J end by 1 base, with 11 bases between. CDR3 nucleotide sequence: TGTGCCAGCAGTGAAAATTCGGGAACGAACACTGAAGCTTTCTTT. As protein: CASSENSGTNTEAFF.

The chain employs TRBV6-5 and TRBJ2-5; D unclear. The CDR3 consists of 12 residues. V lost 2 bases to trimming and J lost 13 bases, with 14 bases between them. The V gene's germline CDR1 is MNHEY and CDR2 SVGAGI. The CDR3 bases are TGTGCCAGCAGTTACAAGGGAAGCCCCCCGTACTTC. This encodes CASSYKGSPPYF.

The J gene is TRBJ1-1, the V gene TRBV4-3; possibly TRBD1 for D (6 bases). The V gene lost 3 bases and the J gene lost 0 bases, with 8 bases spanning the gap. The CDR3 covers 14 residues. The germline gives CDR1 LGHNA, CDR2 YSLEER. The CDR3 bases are TGCGCCAGCAGCCAGGACAGATTGAACACTGAAGCTTTCTTT. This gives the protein CASSQDRLNTEAFF.

The CDR3 coding sequence is TGTGCCAGCGGTGGACAGGGAGCCAGCCAGCCCCAGCATTTT. Translation: CASGGQGASQPQHF. This chain links TRBV4-2 with TRBJ1-5; 8 positions agree with TRBD1. V shed 8 bases, J shed 7 bases, and the junction held 10 bases outside the gene matches. The germline CDR1 and CDR2 sequences are LGHNA and YNFKEQ. The CDR3 loop spans 14 amino acids.

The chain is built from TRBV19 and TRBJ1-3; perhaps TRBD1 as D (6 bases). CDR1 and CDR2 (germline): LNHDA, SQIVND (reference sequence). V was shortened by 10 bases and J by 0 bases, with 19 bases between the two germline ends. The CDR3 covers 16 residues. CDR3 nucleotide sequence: TGTGCCACTCCGACTTACAGGGACTACTCTGGAAACACCATATATTTT. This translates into CATPTYRDYSGNTIYF.

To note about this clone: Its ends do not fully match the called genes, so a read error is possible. CDR3: CASSQAPAYEQYF. The CDR3 nucleotides are TGTGCCAGCAGTCAAGCCCCAGCCTACGAGCAGTACTTC. The J gene is TRBJ2-7, the V gene TRBV2; D is ambiguous. CDR1 and CDR2 (germline): SNHLY, FYNNEI. This CDR3 region has 13 residues.

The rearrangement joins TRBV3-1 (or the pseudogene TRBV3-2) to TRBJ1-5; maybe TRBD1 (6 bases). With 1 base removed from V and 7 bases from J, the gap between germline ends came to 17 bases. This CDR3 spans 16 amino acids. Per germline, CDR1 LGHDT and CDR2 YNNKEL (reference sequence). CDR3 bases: TGTGCCAGCAGCCAAGGGGGACCGTGGGGGCGGCAGCCCCAGCATTTT. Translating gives CASSQGGPWGRQPQHF.

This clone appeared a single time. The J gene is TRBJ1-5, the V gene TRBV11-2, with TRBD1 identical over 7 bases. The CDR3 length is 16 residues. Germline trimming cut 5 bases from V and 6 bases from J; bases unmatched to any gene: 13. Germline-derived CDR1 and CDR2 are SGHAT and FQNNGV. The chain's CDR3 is CASSQGTVLIPQPQHF. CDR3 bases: TGTGCCAGCAGCCAAGGGACAGTTTTGATTCCTCAGCCCCAGCATTTT.

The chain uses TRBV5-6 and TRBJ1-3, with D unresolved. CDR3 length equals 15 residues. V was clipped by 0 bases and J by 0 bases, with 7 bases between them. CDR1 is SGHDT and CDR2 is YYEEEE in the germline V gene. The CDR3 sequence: CASSLGWDSGNTIYF. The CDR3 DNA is TGTGCCAGCAGCTTGGGATGGGACTCTGGAAACACCATATATTTT.

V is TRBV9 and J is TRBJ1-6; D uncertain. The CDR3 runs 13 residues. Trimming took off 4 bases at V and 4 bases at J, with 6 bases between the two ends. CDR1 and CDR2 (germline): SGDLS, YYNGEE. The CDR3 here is CASSFSYNSPLHF. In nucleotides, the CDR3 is TGTGCCAGCAGCTTCAGTTATAATTCACCCCTCCACTTT. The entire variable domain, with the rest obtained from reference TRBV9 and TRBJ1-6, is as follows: DSGVTQTPKHLITATGQRVTLRCSPRSGDLSVYWYQQSLDQGLQFLIQYYNGEERAKGNILERFSAQQFPDLHSELNLSSLELGDSALYFCASSFSYNSPLHFGNGTRLTVT.

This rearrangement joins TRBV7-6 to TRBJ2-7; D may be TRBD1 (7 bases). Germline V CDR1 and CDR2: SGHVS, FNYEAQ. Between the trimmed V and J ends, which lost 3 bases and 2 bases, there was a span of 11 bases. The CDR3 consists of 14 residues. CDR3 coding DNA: TGTGCCAGCAGCTTTAGCGGACAGGCCTACGAGCAGTACTTC. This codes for CASSFSGQAYEQYF.

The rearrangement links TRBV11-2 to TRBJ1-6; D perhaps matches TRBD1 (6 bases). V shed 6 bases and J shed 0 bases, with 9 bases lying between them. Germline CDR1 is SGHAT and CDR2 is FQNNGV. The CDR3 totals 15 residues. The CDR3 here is CASRDSPSYNSPLHF. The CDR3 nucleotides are TGTGCCAGCAGGGACAGCCCCTCCTATAATTCACCCCTCCACTTT. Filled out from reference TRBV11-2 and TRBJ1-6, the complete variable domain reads EAGVAQSPRYKIIEKRQSVAFWCNPISGHATLYWYQQILGQGPKLLIQFQNNGVVDDSQLPKDRFSAERLKGVDSTLKIQPAKLEDSAVYLCASRDSPSYNSPLHFGNGTRLTVT.

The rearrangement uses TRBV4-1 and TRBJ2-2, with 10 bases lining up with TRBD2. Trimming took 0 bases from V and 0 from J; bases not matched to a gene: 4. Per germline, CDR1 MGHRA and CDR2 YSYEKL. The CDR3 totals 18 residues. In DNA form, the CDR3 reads TGCGCCAGCAGCCAAGAAAGGGGACTAGCGACGAACACCGGGGAGCTGTTTTTT. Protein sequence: CASSQERGLATNTGELFF.

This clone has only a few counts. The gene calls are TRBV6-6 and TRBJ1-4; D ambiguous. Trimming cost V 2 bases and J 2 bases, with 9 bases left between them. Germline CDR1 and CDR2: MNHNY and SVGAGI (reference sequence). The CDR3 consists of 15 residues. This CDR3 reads CASSYPQGTNEKLFF. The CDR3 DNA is TGTGCCAGCAGTTACCCGCAAGGGACTAATGAAAAACTGTTTTTT.

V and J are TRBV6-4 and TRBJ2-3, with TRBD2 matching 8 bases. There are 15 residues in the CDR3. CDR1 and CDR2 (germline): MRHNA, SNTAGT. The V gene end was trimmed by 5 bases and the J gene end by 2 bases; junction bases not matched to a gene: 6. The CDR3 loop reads CASSSRGGSTDTQYF. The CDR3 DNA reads TGTGCCAGCAGTTCCCGGGGGGGCTCCACAGATACGCAGTATTTT.

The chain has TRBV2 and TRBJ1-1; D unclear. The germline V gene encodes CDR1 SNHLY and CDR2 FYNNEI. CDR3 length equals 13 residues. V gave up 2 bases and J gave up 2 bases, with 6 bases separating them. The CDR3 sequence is CASSEYLNTEAFF. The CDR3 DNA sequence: TGTGCCAGCAGTGAATATCTTAACACTGAAGCTTTCTTT.

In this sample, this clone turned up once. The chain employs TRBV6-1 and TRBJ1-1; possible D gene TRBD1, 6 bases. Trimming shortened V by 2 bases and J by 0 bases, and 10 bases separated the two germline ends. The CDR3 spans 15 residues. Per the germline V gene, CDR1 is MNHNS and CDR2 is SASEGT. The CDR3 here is CASSEWGLMNTEAFF. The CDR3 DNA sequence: TGTGCCAGCAGTGAATGGGGGCTCATGAACACTGAAGCTTTCTTT.

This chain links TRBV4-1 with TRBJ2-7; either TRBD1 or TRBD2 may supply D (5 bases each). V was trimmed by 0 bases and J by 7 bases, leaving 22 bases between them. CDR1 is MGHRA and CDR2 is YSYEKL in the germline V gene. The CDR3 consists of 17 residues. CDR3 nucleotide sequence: TGCGCCAGCAGCCAAGAGCCTCCGGGACGCCCAGGTGAAGAGCAGTACTTC. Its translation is CASSQEPPGRPGEEQYF.

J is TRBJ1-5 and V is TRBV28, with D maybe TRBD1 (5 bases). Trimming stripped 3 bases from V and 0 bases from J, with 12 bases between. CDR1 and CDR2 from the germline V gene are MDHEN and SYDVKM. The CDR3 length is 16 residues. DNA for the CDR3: TGTGCCAGCAGTTTGTCCGGGACCTATAGCAATCAGCCCCAGCATTTT. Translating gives CASSLSGTYSNQPQHF.

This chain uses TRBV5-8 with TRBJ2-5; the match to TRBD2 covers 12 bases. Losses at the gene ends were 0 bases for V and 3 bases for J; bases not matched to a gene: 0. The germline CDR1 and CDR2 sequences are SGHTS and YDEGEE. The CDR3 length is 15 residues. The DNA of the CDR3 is TGTGCCAGCAGCTTGGGACTAGCGGGGGAAGAGACCCAGTACTTC. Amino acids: CASSLGLAGEETQYF.